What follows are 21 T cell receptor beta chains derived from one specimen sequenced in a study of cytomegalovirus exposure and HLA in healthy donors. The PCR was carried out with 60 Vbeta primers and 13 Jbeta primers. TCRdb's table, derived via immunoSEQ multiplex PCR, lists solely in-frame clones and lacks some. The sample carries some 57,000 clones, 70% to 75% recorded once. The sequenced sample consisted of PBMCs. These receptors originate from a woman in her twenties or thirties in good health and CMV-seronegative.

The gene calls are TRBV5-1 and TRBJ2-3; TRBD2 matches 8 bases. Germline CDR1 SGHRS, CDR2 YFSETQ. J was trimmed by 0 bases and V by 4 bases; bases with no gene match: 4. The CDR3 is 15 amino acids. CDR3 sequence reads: CASSPRGGSTDTQYF. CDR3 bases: TGCGCCAGCAGCCCCCGGGGGGGTAGCACAGATACGCAGTATTTT.

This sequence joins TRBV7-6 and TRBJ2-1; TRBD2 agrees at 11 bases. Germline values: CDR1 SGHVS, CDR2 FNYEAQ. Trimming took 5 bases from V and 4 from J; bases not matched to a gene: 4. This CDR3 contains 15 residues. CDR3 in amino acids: CASSAGLAVYNEQFF. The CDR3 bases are TGTGCCAGCAGCGCGGGACTAGCGGTATACAATGAGCAGTTCTTC.

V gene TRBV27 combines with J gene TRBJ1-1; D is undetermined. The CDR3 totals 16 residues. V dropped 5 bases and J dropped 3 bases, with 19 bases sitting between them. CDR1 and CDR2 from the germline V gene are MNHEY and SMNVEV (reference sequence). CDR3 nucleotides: TGTGCCAGCAGTCCCCCCAGATCCCAAGCGGACACTGAAGCTTTCTTT. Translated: CASSPPRSQADTEAFF.

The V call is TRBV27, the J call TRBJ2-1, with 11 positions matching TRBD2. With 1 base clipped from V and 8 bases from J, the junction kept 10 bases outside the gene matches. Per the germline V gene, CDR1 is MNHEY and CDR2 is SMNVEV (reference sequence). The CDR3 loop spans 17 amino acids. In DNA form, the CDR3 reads TGTGCCAGCAGTTTATTCCAACTAGCGGGAGTCGGCGATGAGCAGTTCTTC. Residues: CASSLFQLAGVGDEQFF.

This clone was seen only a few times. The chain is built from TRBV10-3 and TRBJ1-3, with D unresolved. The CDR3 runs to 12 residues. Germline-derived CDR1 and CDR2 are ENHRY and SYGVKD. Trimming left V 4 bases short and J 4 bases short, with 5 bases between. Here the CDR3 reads CAISAEGNTIYF. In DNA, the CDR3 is TGTGCCATCAGTGCCGAGGGAAACACCATATATTTT.

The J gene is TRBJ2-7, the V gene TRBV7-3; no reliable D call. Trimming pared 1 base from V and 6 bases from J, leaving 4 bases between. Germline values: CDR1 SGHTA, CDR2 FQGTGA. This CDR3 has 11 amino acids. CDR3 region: CASSLRGEQYV. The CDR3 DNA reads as TGTGCCAGCAGCTTAAGGGGCGAGCAGTACGTC.

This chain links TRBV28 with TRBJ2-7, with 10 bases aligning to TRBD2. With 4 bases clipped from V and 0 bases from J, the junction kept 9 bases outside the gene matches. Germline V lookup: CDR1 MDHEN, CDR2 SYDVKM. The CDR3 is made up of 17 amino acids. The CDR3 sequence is CASSWLRPSGSSYEQYV. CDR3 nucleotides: TGTGCCAGCAGTTGGCTAAGGCCTAGCGGGAGCTCCTACGAGCAGTACGTC.

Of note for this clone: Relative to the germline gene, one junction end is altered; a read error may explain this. CDR3 DNA: TGCGTCAGCAGCCTCGGCGGAAGAGCGGGACCGAACACCGGGGAGCTGTTTTTT. Protein product: CVSSLGGRAGPNTGELFF. J is TRBJ2-2 and V is TRBV4-1, with TRBD2 identical over 7 bases. Looked up from germline, CDR1 is MGHRA and CDR2 is YSYEKL. This CDR3 has 18 amino acids.

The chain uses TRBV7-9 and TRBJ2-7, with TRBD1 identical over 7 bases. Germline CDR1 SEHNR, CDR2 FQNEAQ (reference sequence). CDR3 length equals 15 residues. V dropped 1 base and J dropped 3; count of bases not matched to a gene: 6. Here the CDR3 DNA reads TGTGCCAGCAGCTTAGGGGACAGACAAGTCTACGAGCAGTACTTC. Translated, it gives CASSLGDRQVYEQYF.

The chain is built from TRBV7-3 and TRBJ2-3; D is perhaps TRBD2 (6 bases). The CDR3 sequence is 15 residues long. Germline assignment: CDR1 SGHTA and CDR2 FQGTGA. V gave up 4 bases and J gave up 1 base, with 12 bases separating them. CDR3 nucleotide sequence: TGTGCCAGCAGCTCTCAAGCGGGCCGCACAGATACGCAGTATTTT. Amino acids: CASSSQAGRTDTQYF.

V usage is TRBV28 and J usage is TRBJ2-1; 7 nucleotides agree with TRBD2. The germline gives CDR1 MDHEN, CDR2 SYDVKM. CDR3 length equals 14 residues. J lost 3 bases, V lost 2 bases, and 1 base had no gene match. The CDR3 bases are TGTGCCAGCAGTTTAAAGCGGGACTACAATGAGCAGTTCTTC. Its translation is CASSLKRDYNEQFF.

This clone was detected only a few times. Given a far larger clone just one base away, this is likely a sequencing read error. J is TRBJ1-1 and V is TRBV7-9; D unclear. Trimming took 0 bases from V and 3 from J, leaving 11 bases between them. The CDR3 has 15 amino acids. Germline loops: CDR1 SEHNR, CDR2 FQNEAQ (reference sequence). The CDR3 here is CASSLAQAMYTEAFF. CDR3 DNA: TGTGCCAGCAGCTTAGCGCAGGCTATGTACACTGAAGCTTTCTTT.

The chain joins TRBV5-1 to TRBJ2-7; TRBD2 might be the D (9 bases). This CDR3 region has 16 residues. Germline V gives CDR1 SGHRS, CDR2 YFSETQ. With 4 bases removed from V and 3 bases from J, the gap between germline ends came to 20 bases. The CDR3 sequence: CASSRGGGQENYEQYF. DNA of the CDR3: TGCGCCAGCAGCCGCGGGGGGGGACAGGAAAACTACGAGCAGTACTTC.

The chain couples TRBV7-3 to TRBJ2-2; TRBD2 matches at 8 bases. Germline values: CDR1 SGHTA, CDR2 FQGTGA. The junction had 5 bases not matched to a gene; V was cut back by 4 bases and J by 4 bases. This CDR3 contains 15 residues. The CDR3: CASSSMGLVTGELFF. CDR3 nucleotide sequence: TGTGCCAGCAGCTCGATGGGACTAGTCACCGGGGAGCTGTTTTTT.

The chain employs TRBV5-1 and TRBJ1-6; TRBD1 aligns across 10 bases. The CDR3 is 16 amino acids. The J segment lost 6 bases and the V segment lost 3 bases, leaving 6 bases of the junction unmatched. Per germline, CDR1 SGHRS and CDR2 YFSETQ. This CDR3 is CASSYGQGETNSPLHF. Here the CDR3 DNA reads TGCGCCAGCAGCTACGGACAGGGGGAGACTAATTCACCCCTCCACTTT.

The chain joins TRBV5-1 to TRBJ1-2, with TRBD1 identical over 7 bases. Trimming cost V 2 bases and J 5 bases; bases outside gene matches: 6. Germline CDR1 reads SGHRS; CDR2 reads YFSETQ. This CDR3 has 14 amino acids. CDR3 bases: TGCGCCAGCAGCTTAGGGGGCGCGGAGTATGGCTACACCTTC. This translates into CASSLGGAEYGYTF. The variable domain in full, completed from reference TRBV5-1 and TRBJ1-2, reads KAGVTQTPRYLIKTRGQQVTLSCSPISGHRSVSWYQQTPGQGLQFLFEYFSETQRNKGNFPGRFSGRQFSNSRSEMNVSTLELGDSALYLCASSLGGAEYGYTFGSGTRLTVV.

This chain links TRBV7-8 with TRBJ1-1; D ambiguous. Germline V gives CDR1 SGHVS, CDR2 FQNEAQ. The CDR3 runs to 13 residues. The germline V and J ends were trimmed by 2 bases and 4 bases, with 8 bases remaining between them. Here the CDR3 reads CASSLPWATEAFF. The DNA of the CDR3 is TGTGCCAGCAGCTTACCCTGGGCCACTGAAGCTTTCTTT.

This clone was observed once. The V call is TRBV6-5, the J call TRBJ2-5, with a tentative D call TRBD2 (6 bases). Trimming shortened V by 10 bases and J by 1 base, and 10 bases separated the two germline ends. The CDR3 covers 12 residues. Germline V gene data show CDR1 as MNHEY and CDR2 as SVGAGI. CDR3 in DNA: TGTGCCACGGGACTCTCCCAAGAGACCCAGTACTTC. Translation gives CATGLSQETQYF.

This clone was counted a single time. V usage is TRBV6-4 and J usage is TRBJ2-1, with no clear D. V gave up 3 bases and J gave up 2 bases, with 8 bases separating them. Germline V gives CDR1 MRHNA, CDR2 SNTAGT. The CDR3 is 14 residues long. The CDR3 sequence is CASSDQFPYNEQFF. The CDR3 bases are TGTGCCAGCAGTGATCAGTTCCCCTACAATGAGCAGTTCTTC.

The CDR3 sequence: CASGIGGEQYF. In nucleotides, the CDR3 is TGTGCCAGCGGAATAGGCGGGGAGCAGTACTTC. This sequence joins TRBV2 and TRBJ2-7; D perhaps matches TRBD2 (5 bases). This CDR3 has 11 amino acids. Germline V lookup: CDR1 SNHLY, CDR2 FYNNEI. The V end was cut by 8 bases, the J end by 7 bases, with 12 bases between.

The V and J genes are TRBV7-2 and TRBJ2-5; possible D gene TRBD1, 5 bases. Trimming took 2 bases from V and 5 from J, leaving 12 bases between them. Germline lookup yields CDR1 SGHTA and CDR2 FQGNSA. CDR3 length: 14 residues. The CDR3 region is CASSLIGRVETQYF. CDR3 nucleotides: TGTGCCAGCAGCTTAATAGGCAGGGTGGAGACCCAGTACTTC.